Presented here are 13 T cell receptor beta chains from one specimen sequenced in a study of T cell responses to AZD1222 COVID-19 vaccine. This table comes from immunoSEQ multiplex PCR, and its TCRdb copy is limited to in-frame clones, with some not included. The data hold about 120,000 clones, with about 88% observed a single time. The sample consisted of peripheral blood, taken on day 0 of AZD1222 vaccination. The receptors come from an adult in good health.

The CDR3 spells CASSELGNAKNIQYF. The CDR3 bases are TGTGCCAGCAGTGAGCTGGGAAATGCCAAAAACATTCAGTACTTC. The chain joins TRBV6-1 to TRBJ2-4; no clear D. Between the trimmed V and J ends, which lost 3 bases and 1 base, there was a span of 10 bases. The CDR3 has 15 amino acids. Germline V gene data show CDR1 as MNHNS and CDR2 as SASEGT.

The CDR3 nucleotides read TGTGCCAGCAGCTTAGGGACTAGCGCCTACAATGAGCAGTTCTTC. This sequence encodes CASSLGTSAYNEQFF. V is TRBV11-1 and J is TRBJ2-1; 9 bases map to TRBD2. J lost 2 bases, V lost 1 base, and 0 bases had no gene match. Germline values: CDR1 SGHAT, CDR2 FQDESV (reference sequence). The CDR3 length is 15 residues.

The chain couples TRBV18 to TRBJ1-6, with D maybe TRBD1 (6 bases). CDR3 length: 14 residues. Germline CDR1 is KGHSH and CDR2 is LQKENI. Trimming stripped 6 bases from V and 6 bases from J, with 12 bases between. The CDR3 reads CASSLGQSNSPLHF. The CDR3 coding sequence is TGTGCCAGCTCCCTCGGACAGAGTAATTCACCCCTCCACTTT.

The chain employs TRBV19 and TRBJ1-5, with D unresolved. Germline assignment: CDR1 LNHDA and CDR2 SQIVND (reference sequence). V shed 1 base and J shed 4 bases, with 5 bases lying between them. The CDR3 contains 13 residues. The CDR3 DNA reads TGTGCCAGTAGTATAGCCGTAAATCAGCCCCAGCATTTT. Amino acids: CASSIAVNQPQHF.

The chain employs TRBV6-2 or TRBV6-3 and TRBJ1-1, with D perhaps matching TRBD1 (6 bases). V was pared by 2 bases and J by 7 bases, with 23 bases between. Germline assignment: CDR1 MNHEY and CDR2 SVGEGT. CDR3 size: 17 residues. CDR3 residues: CASSYPGRGHLYSEAFF. CDR3 nucleotides: TGTGCCAGCAGTTACCCAGGGAGGGGACATTTATACAGTGAAGCTTTCTTT.

Only a few counts were recorded for this clone. The chain uses TRBV6-5 and TRBJ1-3; tentatively, D is TRBD1 (6 bases). This CDR3 has 14 amino acids. V dropped 6 bases and J dropped 4 bases, with 13 bases sitting between them. In germline, CDR1 is MNHEY, CDR2 SVGAGI. In DNA, the CDR3 is TGTGCCAGCAGATTCGACAGGTCCGGAAACACCATATATTTT. As protein: CASRFDRSGNTIYF.

This chain connects TRBV24-1 to TRBJ2-5, with TRBD1 matching 8 bases. This CDR3 is 16 amino acids long. Unmatched junction bases numbered 7, after V lost 3 bases and J lost 2 bases. The germline CDR1 and CDR2 sequences are KGHDR and SFDVKD. CDR3 in amino acids: CATSDKTGDSQETQYF. DNA for the CDR3: TGTGCCACCAGTGATAAGACAGGGGATAGTCAAGAGACCCAGTACTTC.

The chain combines TRBV6-4 with TRBJ1-2, with 8 bases matching TRBD1. In germline, CDR1 is MRHNA, CDR2 SNTAGT. This CDR3 is built from 16 residues. The junction had 10 bases not matched to a gene; V was cut back by 5 bases and J by 2 bases. In DNA form, the CDR3 reads TGTGCCAGCAGTTCAGGGGGCAGGGACGGAAACTATGGCTACACCTTC. Its protein is CASSSGGRDGNYGYTF.

The genes are TRBV24-1 and TRBJ2-3; D may be TRBD2 (5 bases). This CDR3 comprises 14 residues. CDR1 and CDR2 from the germline V gene are KGHDR and SFDVKD. Trimming removed 6 bases at V and 2 bases at J, with 11 bases between. The chain's CDR3 is CATSRTSSTDTQYF. The CDR3 coding sequence is TGTGCCACCAGTAGGACTTCCTCCACAGATACGCAGTATTTT.

CDR3 sequence reads: CASGLRAADTQYF. The CDR3 DNA sequence: TGTGCTAGTGGTTTGAGGGCCGCAGATACGCAGTATTTT. The genes are TRBV12-5 and TRBJ2-3; unclear D gene. Looked up from germline, CDR1 is LGHNT and CDR2 is FRNRAP. The CDR3 contains 13 residues. With 2 bases removed from V and 4 bases from J, the gap between germline ends came to 7 bases.

The rearrangement links TRBV5-4 to TRBJ2-5; D call uncertain. CDR1 is SGHNT, CDR2 YYREEE, per germline (reference sequence). The CDR3 loop spans 16 amino acids. The V gene lost 0 bases and the J gene lost 3 bases, with 15 bases spanning the gap. The CDR3 sequence: CASSLVSPIAEETQYF. The CDR3 nucleotides read TGTGCCAGCAGCTTGGTCAGCCCGATAGCAGAAGAGACCCAGTACTTC.

This chain's CDR3 is CAISESGTGAFLENIQYF. As DNA, the CDR3 is TGTGCCATCAGTGAGTCAGGGACAGGGGCGTTTCTAGAAAACATTCAGTACTTC. The chain has TRBV10-3 and TRBJ2-4; 10 bases line up with TRBD1. With 0 bases clipped from V and 5 bases from J, the junction kept 10 bases outside the gene matches. Germline V gene sequence: CDR1 ENHRY, CDR2 SYGVKD. CDR3 size: 18 residues.

This chain uses TRBV6-5 with TRBJ1-6, with D perhaps matching TRBD1 (5 bases). V dropped 3 bases and J dropped 7 bases, with 10 bases sitting between them. The CDR3 consists of 14 residues. The germline gives CDR1 MNHEY, CDR2 SVGAGI. The CDR3 loop reads CASSYPRGNSPLHF. The CDR3 bases are TGTGCCAGCAGTTATCCTCGGGGCAATTCACCCCTCCACTTT.